The clone carrying this T cell receptor beta chain was counted many times. Its antigen is as yet unknown. One entry per CDR3 protein results from TCRdb running MiXCR on the RACE reads. The table has around 300,000 distinct CDR3 sequences, approximately 7.5% seen once. These data are taken from a study of human T cells and chemical hapten exposure. The wider study: Patients got weekly scalp diphenylcyclopropenone doses over the approximately 24-week study.

Study-wide findings and caveats: Expanded TCRs showed more large CDR3 clusters than pre-sensitization or healthy control sets.

The time point denotes: pre-sensitization, week 0. Treatment specified: therapeutic diphenylcyclopropenone sensitization with weekly scalp DPC. V was shortened by 1 base and J by 14 bases, with 8 bases between the two germline ends. The CDR3 spans 10 residues. From germline, CDR1 is SGHTA and CDR2 FQGNSA. The receptor's source is a man aged 18 to 30 with alopecia areata. Some clones in this sample may be carry-over from other donors' samples. The chain carries TRBV7-2 and TRBJ1-2; D is unresolved. The source material was whole blood, sampled in connection with sensitization to the hapten diphenylcyclopropenone (DPC). The CDR3 loop is CASSLVGQTF. Here the CDR3 DNA reads TGTGCCAGCAGCTTAGTAGGGCAAACCTTC.